This T cell receptor (beta chain) was retrieved from a study of patients and donors after allogeneic stem cell transplantation. This clonotype appeared many times. TCRdb re-analysed the RT-PCR reads in MiXCR, keeping a single row per CDR3 protein. The sample records just over 55,000 distinct CDR3 sequences, 10% to 15% being singletons. The germline V gene encodes CDR1 SGHVS and CDR2 FQNEAQ. Unmatched junction bases numbered 8, after V lost 1 base and J lost 6 bases. The CDR3 length is 16 residues. The clonotype was recovered from a human donor who was either an allogeneic HSCT recipient or a stem cell or donor lymphocyte infusion donor (not recorded which). It is not recorded whose cells these are; they may come from a transplant donor. The V call is TRBV7-8, the J call TRBJ1-5; 8 bases agree with TRBD1. Sequenced material: blood, either unsorted or a sorted T cell fraction (not recorded which). The CDR3 loop is CASSLVETGAGQPQHF. The CDR3 DNA is TGTGCCAGCAGCTTAGTGGAGACAGGGGCGGGTCAGCCCCAGCATTTT.